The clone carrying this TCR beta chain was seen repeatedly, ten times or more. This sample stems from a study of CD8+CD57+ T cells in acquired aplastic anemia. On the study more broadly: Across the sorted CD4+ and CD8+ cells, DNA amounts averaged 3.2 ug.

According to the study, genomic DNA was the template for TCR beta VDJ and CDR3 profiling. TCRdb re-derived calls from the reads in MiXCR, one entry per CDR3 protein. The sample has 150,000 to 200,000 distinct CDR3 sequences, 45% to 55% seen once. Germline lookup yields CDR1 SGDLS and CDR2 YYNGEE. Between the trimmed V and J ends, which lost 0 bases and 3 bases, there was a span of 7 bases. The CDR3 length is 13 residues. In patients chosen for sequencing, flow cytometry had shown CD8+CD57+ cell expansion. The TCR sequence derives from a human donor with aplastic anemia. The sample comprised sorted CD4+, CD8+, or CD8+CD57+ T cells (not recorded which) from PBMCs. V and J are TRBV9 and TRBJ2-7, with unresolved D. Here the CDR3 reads CASSVDPSYEQYF. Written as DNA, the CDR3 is TGTGCCAGCAGCGTAGACCCCAGCTACGAGCAGTACTTC.